The entry below describes one T cell receptor beta chain. Seattle patient enrollment occurred during active infection, with longitudinal follow-up thereafter. This entry comes from a study of blood T cell repertoires in COVID-19. Background on the study: Some COVID-19 samples were acute and others convalescent; all came from the United States, Italy and Spain. T cells, B-cell-depleted T cells, or PBMCs supplied cDNA or gDNA.

Methods used by the authors: Researchers report that nucleated cell counts were estimated from reference gene primer amplification. Only in-frame clones appear in the TCRdb table, and some are missing; sequencing was by immunoSEQ multiplex PCR. V and J calls and clone size are as listed in that table; D and trimming were resolved from the DNA. The sample lists fewer than 700,000 clones, about 88% seen once, with about 8% in the top ten. This CDR3 spans 14 amino acids. Trimming cost V 3 bases and J 2 bases, with 9 bases left between them. Germline V lookup: CDR1 SGHAT, CDR2 FQNNGV. The V and J genes are TRBV11-2 and TRBJ2-3; no definite D call. The sample was peripheral blood. The receptor was derived from a woman aged 50 to 60 with COVID-19, enrolled during active disease. The CDR3 DNA is TGTGCCAGCAGCTTGAGGCTACACACAGATACGCAGTATTTT. It is translated as CASSLRLHTDTQYF.